This T cell receptor beta chain was sequenced in a study of blood T cell repertoires in COVID-19. Study-level information: The analysed material was cDNA or gDNA that came from T cells, B-cell-depleted T cells, or PBMCs.

This clone was seen once. The repertoire was sequenced with immunoSEQ multiplex PCR; TCRdb's copy has only in-frame clones and lacks some. The data hold about 490,000 clones, with 80% to 90% observed a single time. The sample taken for sequencing was peripheral blood. The receptor comes from a human donor in a cohort sampled during active COVID-19.

CDR3 sequence reads: CARSSNRKAKNIQYF. CDR3 DNA: TGTGCCAGAAGCTCGAACAGGAAGGCCAAAAACATTCAGTACTTC. The genes are TRBV5-3 and TRBJ2-4; tentative D call: TRBD1 (5 bases). Being an ORF, TRBV5-3 has a function that is uncertain. Deletions cut 3 bases from V and 1 base from J, with 11 bases between. The CDR3 extends over 15 amino acids.